This TCR beta chain appears in the sequencing data of a study of OX40 agonist ivuxolimab in advanced cancers. The study, taken as a whole, reports: Also showing low normalized T-cell clonal expansion were some of the nonresponders.

The protocol was immunoSEQ multiplex PCR, while the TCRdb copy is restricted to in-frame clones and leaves out a portion. This sample has tens of thousands of clones, with around 84% found just once. The CDR3 runs to 15 residues. The germline V gene has CDR1 MDHEN and CDR2 SYDVKM. With 7 bases removed from V and 2 bases from J, the gap between germline ends came to 18 bases. A note on this clone: Its antigen is still unknown.

The source was CD4+ or CD8+ T cells sorted from blood, collected in a trial of the OX40 agonist ivuxolimab. The chain links TRBV28 to TRBJ2-7; D is possibly TRBD2 (6 bases). This clonotype was obtained from an adult with an advanced solid tumor such as melanoma, head and neck, liver or kidney cancer. CDR3 bases: TGTGCCAGCACCCCAAATGGGGGGAAGGCCTACGAGCAGTACTTC. Translated: CASTPNGGKAYEQYF.